This TCR beta chain was captured in a study of CD8 T cells in Susac syndrome. V lost 4 bases and J 4 bases, leaving 13 bases between the germline ends. CDR3 length: 14 amino acids. Germline CDR1 and CDR2: SGHVS and FQNEAQ. The authors reverse transcribed roughly 0.45 to 1 ug RNA with random hexamers. The immunoSEQ assay covered 54 Vbeta and 13 Jbeta segments for CDR3. TCRdb processed the immunoSEQ multiplex PCR reads anew with MiXCR; each CDR3 protein has one entry. The sample consists of over 300,000 distinct CDR3 sequences, about 91% of them appearing once. Sequencing of TCR beta was performed on blood CD8+ and CD4+ T cells.

The chain employs TRBV7-8 and TRBJ1-2, with D hard to call. Sequencing was carried out using CD4+ T cells from PBMCs. The receptor was derived from a human donor with multiple sclerosis. The CDR3 loop reads CASSSTDGFYGYTF. CDR3 nucleotide sequence: TGTGCCAGCAGCTCTACGGACGGGTTCTATGGCTACACCTTC. The entire variable domain, with the rest obtained from reference TRBV7-8 and TRBJ1-2, is as follows: GAGVSQSPRYKVAKRGQDVALRCDPISGHVSLFWYQQALGQGPEFLTYFQNEAQLDKSGLPSDRFFAERPEGSVSTLKIQRTQQEDSAVYLCASSSTDGFYGYTFGSGTRLTVV.